This T cell receptor (beta chain) was profiled in a study of blood T cell repertoires in COVID-19. The method was immunoSEQ multiplex PCR; TCRdb's version includes in-frame clones alone and lacks a portion of them. Of 140,000 to 150,000 clones in the sample, 85% to 90% were seen once. Sequenced material: PBMCs or T cells enriched from blood (not recorded which). This sequence was found in a man aged 55 to 70 who had recovered from COVID-19.

The CDR3 region is CASSLVSGGTGELFF. The CDR3 DNA sequence: TGTGCCAGCAGCTTGGTGTCAGGGGGGACCGGGGAGCTGTTTTTT. The chain combines TRBV5-6 with TRBJ2-2; TRBD1 is a possible D gene (7 bases). Trimming took 0 bases from V and 5 from J, leaving 11 bases between them. Germline V lookup: CDR1 SGHDT, CDR2 YYEEEE. The CDR3 is 15 residues long.